One sample yielded the 22 T cell receptor beta chains listed below, sequenced in a study of T cell repertoires in cytomegalovirus infection. TCRdb recomputed calls from the reads with MiXCR, one row per CDR3 protein. This sample has hundreds of thousands of distinct CDR3 sequences; about 30% occur once, and the top ten carry about 20%. The antigens of these receptors remain unknown. The starting material was cultured PBMCs, obtained from culture after CMV antigen stimulation. The receptors originated from a human donor in good health (CMV status not recorded). Some clones in this sample may be carry-over from other donors' samples.

This clonotype was picked up many times. The genes are TRBV7-2 and TRBJ2-7; TRBD2 is a possible D gene (7 bases). The germline CDR1 and CDR2 sequences are SGHTA and FQGNSA. The CDR3 extends over 14 amino acids. The germline V and J ends were trimmed by 5 bases and 2 bases, with 13 bases remaining between them. The CDR3 DNA follows: TGTGCCAGCAGCCGCGAGGGGGGGCCCTACGAGCAGTACTTC. It codes for CASSREGGPYEQYF.

The rearrangement links TRBV4-3 to TRBJ2-3, with D uncertain. The V and J ends lost 3 bases and 0 bases respectively, with 25 bases between them. From germline, CDR1 is LGHNA and CDR2 YSLEER. CDR3 length: 20 residues. CDR3 sequence (DNA): TGCGCCAGCAGCCACCCCCCCGGACGGTCCCCTTCGGTGAGCACAGATACGCAGTATTTT. It yields the protein CASSHPPGRSPSVSTDTQYF.

This clonotype was seen just once. J is TRBJ1-1 and V is TRBV20-1; D unresolved. Trimming left V 3 bases short and J 6 bases short, with 8 bases between. Germline V CDR1 and CDR2: DFQATT, SNEGSKA (reference sequence). This CDR3 region has 11 residues. The CDR3 DNA reads TGCAGTGCTAGTGGAGTCCCTGAAGCTTTCTTT. This translates into CSASGVPEAFF.

There are a few counts of this clonotype. The V call is TRBV20-1, the J call TRBJ2-7; D uncertain. The germline CDR1 and CDR2 sequences are DFQATT and SNEGSKA (reference sequence). This CDR3 comprises 12 residues. V lost 6 bases, J lost 3 bases, and 12 bases lay in between. The CDR3 spells CSAKTTFYEQYF. As DNA, the CDR3 is TGCAGTGCCAAGACAACCTTCTACGAGCAGTACTTC.

This clonotype came up a few times. The chain has TRBV2 and TRBJ2-5, with 15 positions matching TRBD2. V was pared by 6 bases and J by 5 bases, with 4 bases of the junction left unmatched. Germline V lookup: CDR1 SNHLY, CDR2 FYNNEI. The CDR3 length is 15 residues. The CDR3: CASSGTSGGKETQYF. The CDR3 coding sequence is TGTGCCAGCAGCGGGACTAGCGGGGGGAAGGAGACCCAGTACTTC.

The chain combines TRBV7-2 with TRBJ2-7; D is ambiguous. The CDR3 has 13 residues. The germline V gene has CDR1 SGHTA and CDR2 FQGNSA. V was trimmed by 6 bases and J by 0 bases, leaving 9 bases between them. The CDR3 is CASSSSTSYEQYF. CDR3 nucleotides: TGTGCCAGCAGTTCTTCCACCTCCTACGAGCAGTACTTC. Variable domain in full (rest from reference TRBV7-2 and TRBJ2-7): GAGVSQSPSNKVTEKGKDVELRCDPISGHTALYWYRQSLGQGLEFLIYFQGNSAPDKSGLPSDRFSAERTGGSVSTLTIQRTQQEDSAVYLCASSSSTSYEQYFGPGTRLTVT.

This sequence joins TRBV6-1 and TRBJ2-7; TRBD2 might be the D (6 bases). Germline CDR1 is MNHNS and CDR2 is SASEGT. V dropped 4 bases and J dropped 1 base, with 11 bases sitting between them. This CDR3 has 14 residues. DNA for the CDR3: TGTGCCAGCAGTGGGGACTTGTATTCCTACGAGCAGTACTTC. It is translated as CASSGDLYSYEQYF.

Here the CDR3 DNA reads TGTGCCAGCAGTGAGTTCCTATTAGGCGAGCAGTACTTC. Translating gives CASSEFLLGEQYF. This chain connects TRBV2 to TRBJ2-7; no definite D call. The length of the CDR3 is 13 residues. Germline V gives CDR1 SNHLY, CDR2 FYNNEI. V lost 3 bases and J lost 6, with 12 bases in between.

The chain employs TRBV12-3 or TRBV12-4 and TRBJ1-5; no firm D call. The CDR3 has 16 residues. V was clipped by 7 bases and J by 5 bases, with 21 bases between them. The CDR3 region is CASTLGWPFPDQPQHF. The CDR3 DNA reads TGTGCCAGCACCCTGGGGTGGCCCTTTCCCGATCAGCCCCAGCATTTT.

This chain connects TRBV20-1 to TRBJ2-1; the D gene is possibly TRBD1 (5 bases). CDR1 is DFQATT, CDR2 SNEGSKA, per germline (reference sequence). The CDR3 totals 14 residues. The CDR3 bases are TGCGGGGCTACAGGTGGGCGGACCTACAATGAGCAGTTCTTC. Translating it yields CGATGGRTYNEQFF.

The rearrangement joins TRBV15 to TRBJ2-3; D uncertain. This CDR3 is 13 amino acids long. The V end lost 5 bases, the J end lost 5 bases, and 11 bases lay between the germline ends. The germline V gene has CDR1 LNHNV and CDR2 YYDKDF (reference sequence). Here the CDR3 reads CATSAVVGDTQYF. In nucleotides, the CDR3 is TGTGCCACCAGCGCGGTTGTGGGAGATACGCAGTATTTT. Full variable domain (missing parts from reference TRBV15 and TRBJ2-3): DAMVIQNPRYQVTQFGKPVTLSCSQTLNHNVMYWYQQKSSQAPKLLFHYYDKDFNNEADTPDNFQSRRPNTSFCFLDIRSPGLGDTAMYLCATSAVVGDTQYFGPGTRLTVL.

The chain combines TRBV7-8 with TRBJ2-1; TRBD2 matches at 13 bases. V lost 4 bases and J lost 7; bases outside the gene matches: 7. The V gene's germline CDR1 is SGHVS and CDR2 FQNEAQ. This CDR3 spans 16 amino acids. The CDR3 sequence: CASSSSTSGRLNEQFF. CDR3 sequence (DNA): TGTGCCAGCAGCTCGTCGACTAGCGGGAGGTTAAATGAGCAGTTCTTC. The full variable domain, with the rest looked up from reference TRBV7-8 and TRBJ2-1, is GAGVSQSPRYKVAKRGQDVALRCDPISGHVSLFWYQQALGQGPEFLTYFQNEAQLDKSGLPSDRFFAERPEGSVSTLKIQRTQQEDSAVYLCASSSSTSGRLNEQFFGPGTRLTVL.

This clonotype was seen a few times. This chain joins TRBV7-9 and TRBJ1-1; D possibly corresponds to TRBD1 (6 bases). Deletions cut 1 base from V and 4 bases from J, with 16 bases between. Germline CDR1 SEHNR, CDR2 FQNEAQ (reference sequence). The CDR3 runs 16 residues. The CDR3 spells CASSLGDEGVATEAFF. The DNA of the CDR3 is TGTGCCAGCAGCTTAGGGGACGAGGGGGTAGCCACTGAAGCTTTCTTT.

The table lists this clonotype with a few counts. This chain uses TRBV4-1 with TRBJ2-1; 7 bases agree with TRBD2. The CDR3 has 17 residues. Germline V gene data show CDR1 as MGHRA and CDR2 as YSYEKL. The trim removed 4 bases at V and 3 bases at J, leaving 12 bases unmatched. As DNA, the CDR3 is TGCGCCAGCAGCCCAACCCCGGGGCCTAGCGGCTACAATGAGCAGTTCTTC. Its translation: CASSPTPGPSGYNEQFF.

The chain joins TRBV6-1 to TRBJ1-1; D is unclear. The ends were cut back, 8 bases at V and 6 bases at J, with 16 bases in the middle. Germline assignment: CDR1 MNHNS and CDR2 SASEGT. The CDR3 runs 13 residues. DNA for the CDR3: TGTGCCAGCTCTGCGGCCTTCGTCGCTGAAGCTTTCTTT. Protein: CASSAAFVAEAFF.

The genes are TRBV5-1 and TRBJ2-3; unclear D gene. CDR3 length: 16 amino acids. Deletions cut 3 bases from V and 0 bases from J, with 14 bases between. Germline-derived CDR1 and CDR2 are SGHRS and YFSETQ. For the CDR3, the DNA is TGCGCCAGCAGCTACGTGCGCGTAGATAGCACAGATACGCAGTATTTT. As protein: CASSYVRVDSTDTQYF.

In this sample, this clonotype turned up a few times. The rearrangement joins TRBV20-1 to TRBJ1-6; no firm D call. V lost 0 bases to trimming and J lost 7 bases, with 7 bases between them. This CDR3 is built from 13 residues. Germline values: CDR1 DFQATT, CDR2 SNEGSKA (reference sequence). The chain's CDR3 is CSAREGYNSPLHF. The CDR3 DNA reads TGCAGTGCTAGAGAAGGGTACAATTCACCCCTCCACTTT.

This clonotype occurred a few times. The gene calls are TRBV12-3 or TRBV12-4 and TRBJ1-5; unclear D gene. The CDR3 is made up of 13 amino acids. The V end was cut by 4 bases, the J end by 6 bases, with 10 bases between. The CDR3 nucleotides read TGTGCCAGCAGTTCCTTTCAGGCTCAGCCCCAGCATTTT. Translating it yields CASSSFQAQPQHF.

V gene TRBV4-3 combines with J gene TRBJ2-7; D is unresolved. The CDR3 length is 16 residues. CDR1 is LGHNA, CDR2 YSLEER, per germline. V dropped 0 bases and J dropped 3 bases, with 15 bases sitting between them. The CDR3 region has the DNA TGCGCCAGCAGCCAAGATAGTCTATCCCCCCGCTACGAGCAGTACTTC. It yields the protein CASSQDSLSPRYEQYF.

J is TRBJ2-3 and V is TRBV20-1; 9 bases are shared with TRBD2. Trimming cost V 0 bases and J 0 bases; bases outside gene matches: 7. This CDR3 region has 17 residues. Germline assignment: CDR1 DFQATT and CDR2 SNEGSKA (reference sequence). CDR3 in DNA: TGCAGTGCTAGAGATGAGGCGGGGGGGCCTAGCACAGATACGCAGTATTTT. Its protein is CSARDEAGGPSTDTQYF.

The sample holds a few counts of this clonotype. CDR3 sequence reads: CASSARGNSYNEQFF. CDR3 in DNA: TGTGCCAGCAGCGCCAGGGGCAACTCCTACAATGAGCAGTTCTTC. This chain links TRBV2 with TRBJ2-1, with a tentative D call TRBD1 (6 bases). CDR3 size: 15 residues. The V end lost 6 bases, the J end lost 0 bases, and 12 bases lay between the germline ends. CDR1 and CDR2 from the germline V gene are SNHLY and FYNNEI.

This clonotype was seen a handful of times. The V gene is TRBV11-2, the J gene TRBJ2-1; no definite D call. The V gene's germline CDR1 is SGHAT and CDR2 FQNNGV. Trimming took off 7 bases at V and 7 bases at J, with 11 bases between the two ends. This CDR3 comprises 12 residues. CDR3 sequence: CASNLLGNEQFF. The CDR3 DNA reads TGTGCCAGCAATCTGTTGGGGAATGAGCAGTTCTTC.